This T cell receptor (beta chain) was observed in a study of blood T cell repertoires in COVID-19. Authors' analysis steps: Amplified reference gene primers provided the basis for estimating nucleated cell counts. Clones were read by immunoSEQ multiplex PCR, and TCRdb kept only the in-frame ones, dropping some. Clone size and V and J calls were adopted from that table, with D and trimming inferred from the DNA. The sample has approximately 270,000 clones, approximately 89% seen once. This CDR3 comprises 14 residues. V dropped 6 bases and J dropped 5; count of bases not matched to a gene: 7. In germline, CDR1 is SGHRS, CDR2 YFSETQ. Followed over time, Seattle patients had been enrolled while infection was active.

The chain employs TRBV5-1 and TRBJ2-5; 10 bases line up with TRBD2. The material sequenced was peripheral blood. This receptor was taken from a woman in her twenties or thirties with COVID-19, enrolled during active disease. CDR3 sequence reads: CASNERGGLETQYF. For the CDR3, the DNA is TGCGCCAGCAACGAGCGGGGGGGCTTGGAGACCCAGTACTTC. Complete variable domain (other parts from reference TRBV5-1 and TRBJ2-5): KAGVTQTPRYLIKTRGQQVTLSCSPISGHRSVSWYQQTPGQGLQFLFEYFSETQRNKGNFPGRFSGRQFSNSRSEMNVSTLELGDSALYLCASNERGGLETQYFGPGTRLLVL.